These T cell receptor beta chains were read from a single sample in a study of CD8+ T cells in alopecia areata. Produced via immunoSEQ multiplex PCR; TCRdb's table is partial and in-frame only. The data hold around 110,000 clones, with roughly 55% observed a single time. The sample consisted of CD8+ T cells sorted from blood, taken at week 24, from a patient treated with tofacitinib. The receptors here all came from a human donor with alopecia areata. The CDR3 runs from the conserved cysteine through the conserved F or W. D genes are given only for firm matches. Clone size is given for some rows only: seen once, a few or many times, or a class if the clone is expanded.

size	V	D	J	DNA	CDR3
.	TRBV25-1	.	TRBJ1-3	TGTGCCAGCAGTGGGGGTTCTGGAAACACCATATATTTT	CASSGGSGNTIYF
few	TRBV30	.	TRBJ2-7	TGTGCCTGGAGTGTTGGGGGATCACGGGAGCAGTACTTC	CAWSVGGSREQYF
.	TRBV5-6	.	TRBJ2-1	TGTGCCAGCAGCTCACCGCCGGGTGAGCAGTTCTTC	CASSSPPGEQFF
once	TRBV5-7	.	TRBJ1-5	TGTGCCAGCAGCGACCAGGGGAATCAGCCCCAGCATTTT	CASSDQGNQPQHF
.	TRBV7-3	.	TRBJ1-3	TGTGCCAGCAGCTTATTCCCGGGAAACACCATATATTTT	CASSLFPGNTIYF
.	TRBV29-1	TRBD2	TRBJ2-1	TGCAGCGTTCTGGGGGGGGCCTACAATGAGCAGTTCTTC	CSVLGGAYNEQFF
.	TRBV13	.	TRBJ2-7	TGTGCCAGCAGCCCCCGGGTCCCCTACGAGCAGTACTTC	CASSPRVPYEQYF
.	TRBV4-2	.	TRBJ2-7	TGTGCCAGCAGCCAAGACCTCCGGGTTTCAACATGGTACGAGCAGTACTTC	CASSQDLRVSTWYEQYF
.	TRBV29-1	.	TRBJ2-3	TGCAGCGTTGAGGTCTATAGCACAGATACGCAGTATTTT	CSVEVYSTDTQYF
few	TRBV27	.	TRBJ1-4	TGTGCCAGCAGTTTAACCGGCATCGCTAATGAAAAACTGTTTTTT	CASSLTGIANEKLFF
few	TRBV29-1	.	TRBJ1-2	TGCAGCGTTGAGGGGGCCGGCGGTGGCTACACCTTC	CSVEGAGGGYTF
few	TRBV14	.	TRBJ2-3	TGTGCCAGCAGCCAAGATATGGCGGCCCCCCGAGCAGATACGCAGTATTTT	CASSQDMAAPRADTQYF
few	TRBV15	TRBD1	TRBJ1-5	TGTGCCACCAGCAGAGATCCGCACAGGGGGCTCGGGCAGCCCCAGCATTTT	CATSRDPHRGLGQPQHF
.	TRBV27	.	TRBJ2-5	TGTGCCAGCAGTCTCTTACAGAACCAAGAGACCCAGTACTTC	CASSLLQNQETQYF
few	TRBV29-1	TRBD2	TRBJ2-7	TGCAGCGTTGAAGATTGGGGGGGTAACTCCTACGAGCAGTACTTC	CSVEDWGGNSYEQYF
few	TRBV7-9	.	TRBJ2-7	TGTGCCAGCAGCTTAGGCCCCGAGCAGTACTTC	CASSLGPEQYF
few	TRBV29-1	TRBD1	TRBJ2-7	TGCAGCGTTGAAGATCCGGGGACAGGTAGATACGAGCAGTACTTC	CSVEDPGTGRYEQYF
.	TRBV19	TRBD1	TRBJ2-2	TGTGCTACAGGGGTTGACACCGGGGAGCTGTTTTTT	CATGVDTGELFF
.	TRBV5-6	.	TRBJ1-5	TGTGCCAGCAGCTTGGGCAGCAATCAGCCCCAGCATTTT	CASSLGSNQPQHF
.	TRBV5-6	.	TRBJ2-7	TGTGCCAGCAGACAAGACACCTCCTACGAGCAGTACTTC	CASRQDTSYEQYF
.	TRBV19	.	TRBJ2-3	TGTGCCAGTAGCAACTGGCTTGGGGCGGCACTCACAGATACGCAGTATTTT	CASSNWLGAALTDTQYF
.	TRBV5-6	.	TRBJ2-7	TGTGCCAGCACCGGACAGACCTACGAGCAGTACTTC	CASTGQTYEQYF
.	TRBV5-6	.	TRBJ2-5	TGTGCCAGCAGCGCGGGCCCCATGACCCAGTACTTC	CASSAGPMTQYF
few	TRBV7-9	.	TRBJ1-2	TGTGCCAGCAGCTCCCGGTGGACCAGCTATGGCTACACCTTC	CASSSRWTSYGYTF
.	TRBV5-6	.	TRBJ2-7	TGTGCCAGCAGCCTGCAGGGGAACTCCTACGAGCAGTACTTC	CASSLQGNSYEQYF
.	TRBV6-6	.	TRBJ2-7	TGTGCCAGCAGTTACTCACCCGGGAGCTCCTACGAGCAGTACTTC	CASSYSPGSSYEQYF
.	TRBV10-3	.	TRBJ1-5	TGTGCCATCAGTGACCAAGGAAGCAATCAGCCCCAGCATTTT	CAISDQGSNQPQHF
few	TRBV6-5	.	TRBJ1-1	TGTGCCAGCAGTTACTCAGACAGGTCCGGCACTGAAGCTTTCTTT	CASSYSDRSGTEAFF
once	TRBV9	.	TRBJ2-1	TGTGCCAGCAGCGCAGATGTGGAGGCCTCCTACAATGAGCAGTTCTTC	CASSADVEASYNEQFF
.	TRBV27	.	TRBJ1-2	TGTGCCAGCAGTTTGGGAGGAGACTATGGCTACACCTTC	CASSLGGDYGYTF
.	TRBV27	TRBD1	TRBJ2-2	TGTGCCAGCAGTTCTGGACAGGCGACCGGGGAGCTGTTTTTT	CASSSGQATGELFF
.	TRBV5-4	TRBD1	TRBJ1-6	TGTGCCAGCAGCCTAAGACAGGGGGGTGATTCACCCCTCCACTTT	CASSLRQGGDSPLHF
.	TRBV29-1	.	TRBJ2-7	TGCAGCGTTGAAAGGGCGGACAGAGACTTCTACGAGCAGTACTTC	CSVERADRDFYEQYF
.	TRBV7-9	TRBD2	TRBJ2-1	TGTGCCAGCAGCTTAGACATTAGCGGGGGTTACGATGAGCAGTTCTTC	CASSLDISGGYDEQFF
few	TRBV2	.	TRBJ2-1	TGTGCCAGCAGTGAAGACAGGGTAAACTACAATGAGCAGTTCTTC	CASSEDRVNYNEQFF